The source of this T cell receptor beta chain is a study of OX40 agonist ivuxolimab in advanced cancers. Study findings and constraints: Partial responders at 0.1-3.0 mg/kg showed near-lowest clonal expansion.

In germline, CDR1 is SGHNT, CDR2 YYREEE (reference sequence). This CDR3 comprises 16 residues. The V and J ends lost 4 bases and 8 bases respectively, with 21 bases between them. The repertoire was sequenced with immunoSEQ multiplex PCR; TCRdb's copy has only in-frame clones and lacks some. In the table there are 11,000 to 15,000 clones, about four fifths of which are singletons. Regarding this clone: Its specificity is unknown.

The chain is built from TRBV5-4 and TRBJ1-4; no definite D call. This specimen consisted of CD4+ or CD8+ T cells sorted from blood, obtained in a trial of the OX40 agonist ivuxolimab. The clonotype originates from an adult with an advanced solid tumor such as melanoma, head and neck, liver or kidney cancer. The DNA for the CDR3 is TGTGCCAGCAGCGTAGGTGATGAGGGTGTTCGAGAAAAACTGTTTTTT. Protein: CASSVGDEGVREKLFF.